The 5 T cell receptor beta chains reported below all come from one sample, sequenced in a study of T-cell memory formation after mild COVID-19. TCRdb used MiXCR to reprocess the 5' RACE reads, holding one entry per CDR3 protein. Among some 130,000 distinct CDR3 sequences listed, about 16% were seen once. The sample taken for sequencing was PBMCs or a T cell subset sorted from them (not recorded which). These receptors originate from an adult woman who had mild COVID-19 (a few samples of this study predate the infection). Cell type and time point are not known.

The chain's CDR3 is CASSLGVGGASYEQYF. DNA for the CDR3: TGTGCCAGCAGCTTAGGTGTGGGGGGCGCCTCCTACGAGCAGTACTTC. The chain links TRBV7-9 to TRBJ2-7; D may be TRBD1 or TRBD2 (6 bases each). The CDR3 extends over 16 amino acids. The V end was cut by 1 base, the J end by 0 bases, with 13 bases between. The germline V gene encodes CDR1 SEHNR and CDR2 FQNEAQ (reference sequence).

V gene TRBV7-8 combines with J gene TRBJ2-1; TRBD1 aligns across 7 bases. CDR3 length: 13 amino acids. The V segment lost 5 bases and the J segment 7 bases; nucleotides outside the gene matches: 5. The germline gives CDR1 SGHVS, CDR2 FQNEAQ. For the CDR3, the DNA is TGTGCCAGCAGCCACGACAGGGATAATGAGCAGTTCTTC. Encoded protein: CASSHDRDNEQFF.

The sample holds a few counts of this clonotype. The rearrangement joins TRBV9 to TRBJ1-4; D gene ambiguous. The germline V gene encodes CDR1 SGDLS and CDR2 YYNGEE. V gave up 0 bases and J gave up 7 bases, with 13 bases separating them. The CDR3 loop spans 15 amino acids. DNA of the CDR3: TGTGCCAGCAGCGTAGGAGCTCGGGGTGGTGAAAAACTGTTTTTT. It yields the protein CASSVGARGGEKLFF.

This clonotype was seen a few times. At one boundary the junction diverges from the germline segment, which might be a read error. The chain links TRBV4-1 to TRBJ1-5; no clear D. CDR3 length equals 15 residues. Germline V lookup: CDR1 MGHRA, CDR2 YSYEKL. The CDR3 DNA follows: TGCGCCAGCAGCCAAGATCCAGCGGATAATCTGCCCCAGCATTTT. Translation gives CASSQDPADNLPQHF.

The genes are TRBV27 and TRBJ1-2, with D perhaps TRBD1 (5 bases). Looked up from germline, CDR1 is MNHEY and CDR2 is SMNVEV (reference sequence). This CDR3 has 14 residues. V was clipped by 0 bases and J by 7 bases, with 12 bases between them. The CDR3 DNA sequence: TGTGCCAGCAGTTTATCGGAGACAGCGAGTGGCTACACCTTC. This codes for CASSLSETASGYTF.